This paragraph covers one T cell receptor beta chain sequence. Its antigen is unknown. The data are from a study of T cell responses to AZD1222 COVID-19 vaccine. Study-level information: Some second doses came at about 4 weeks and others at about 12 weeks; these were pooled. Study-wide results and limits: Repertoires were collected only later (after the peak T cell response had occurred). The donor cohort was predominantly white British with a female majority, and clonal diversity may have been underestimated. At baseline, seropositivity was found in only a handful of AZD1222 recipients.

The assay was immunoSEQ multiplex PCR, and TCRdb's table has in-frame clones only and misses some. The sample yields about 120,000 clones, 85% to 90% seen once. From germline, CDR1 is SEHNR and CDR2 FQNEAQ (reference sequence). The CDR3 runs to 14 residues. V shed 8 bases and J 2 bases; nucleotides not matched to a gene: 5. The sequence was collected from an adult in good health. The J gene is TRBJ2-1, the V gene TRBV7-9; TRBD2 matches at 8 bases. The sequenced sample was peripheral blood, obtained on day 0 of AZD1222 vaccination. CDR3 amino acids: CASGGAGAYNEQFF. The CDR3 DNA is TGTGCCAGCGGGGGAGCGGGAGCCTACAATGAGCAGTTCTTC.